This T cell receptor beta chain came from a study of T cells in Graves' hyperthyroidism and ophthalmopathy. Study at large: Peripheral blood sampling occurred at initial diagnosis, before any treatment.

Patients aged 18 to 65 had newly diagnosed hyperthyroidism that had lasted under 2 months. In this sample, this clonotype turned up a few times. Researchers took RNA transcripts and amplified the TCR beta CDR3 regions from them. First-round RT-PCR targeting the TCR CDR3 was performed with the HTBI primer set. From the multiplex PCR reads, TCRdb called clonotypes with MiXCR, one entry per CDR3 protein. The sample holds 550,000 to 650,000 distinct CDR3 sequences, approximately 14% seen once. This CDR3 contains 14 residues. V was clipped by 4 bases and J by 5 bases, with 14 bases between them. Germline assignment: CDR1 LNHDA and CDR2 SQIVND (reference sequence).

The material sequenced was blood. This clonotype was obtained from a woman in her twenties or thirties with Graves' hyperthyroidism that later progressed to Graves' ophthalmopathy. The chain combines TRBV19 with TRBJ1-1; the D is unclear. The CDR3 bases are TGTGCCAGTAGTAGGGCGGGCGCAGGAACTGAAGCTTTCTTT. It encodes CASSRAGAGTEAFF.